Each of the 20 T cell receptor beta chains below was sequenced from the same sample in a study of neurological immune-mediated disorders (dated by TCRdb to between 2017 and 2020). Library construction relied on 5' RACE. The sample was run on an Illumina HiSeq 2500. TCRdb's own reprocessing of the public reads used fastp at Q25 and MiXCR and kept productive beta chains. Rows with a matching CDR3 protein are joined into one entry that keeps the most common DNA and genes. In all, the sample holds tens of thousands of distinct CDR3 sequences, and roughly 10% of those were seen once. The ten largest clones take up about 2% of the sample. Sequencing was done on a sample of PBMCs. All receptors come from a man in his sixties in good health.

This clonotype was observed many times. The V and J genes are TRBV7-8 and TRBJ2-5; TRBD2 might be the D (7 bases). This CDR3 has 17 amino acids. With 2 bases removed from V and 2 bases from J, the gap between germline ends came to 18 bases. Germline V gene lookup returns CDR1 SGHVS and CDR2 FQNEAQ. The CDR3 sequence is CASSLRAWGGLQETQYF. As DNA, the CDR3 is TGTGCCAGCAGCTTAAGGGCTTGGGGGGGGCTTCAAGAGACCCAGTACTTC.

This clonotype was detected ten times or more. The rearrangement links TRBV12-3 or TRBV12-4 to TRBJ2-3, with D perhaps TRBD2 (5 bases). The CDR3 is 14 residues long. V lost 5 bases to trimming and J lost 1 base, with 10 bases between them. CDR3 DNA sequence: TGTGCCAGCAGTCTAGGACTCGGCACAGATACGCAGTATTTT. It translates to CASSLGLGTDTQYF.

This clonotype occurred many times. CDR3 nucleotide sequence: TGCAGTGCTAGAGTCCAGGGGACTAGCGGTGGGGCGCAGTATTTT. Translating it yields CSARVQGTSGGAQYF. The rearrangement joins TRBV20-1 to TRBJ2-3; TRBD2 matches 11 bases. V lost 1 base, J lost 10 bases, and 10 bases stayed unmatched. The germline V gene encodes CDR1 DFQATT and CDR2 SNEGSKA (reference sequence). This CDR3 has 15 residues.

Ten or more counts support this clonotype. The rearrangement uses TRBV20-1 and TRBJ1-5; 7 nucleotides match TRBD1. V shed 6 bases, J shed 3 bases, and the junction held 5 bases outside the gene matches. CDR3 length: 13 amino acids. Germline loops: CDR1 DFQATT, CDR2 SNEGSKA (reference sequence). The CDR3 DNA reads TGCAGTGCCAAACAGGGGAACAATCAGCCCCAGCATTTT. Its protein product is CSAKQGNNQPQHF.

This clonotype was seen many times. The rearrangement joins TRBV5-1 to TRBJ2-5; D is unresolved. Germline CDR1 is SGHRS and CDR2 is YFSETQ. The germline V and J ends were trimmed by 3 bases and 0 bases, with 6 bases remaining between them. This CDR3 is built from 13 residues. This CDR3 is CASSSPNQETQYF. CDR3 in DNA: TGCGCCAGCAGCTCTCCAAACCAAGAGACCCAGTACTTC.

This clonotype has at least ten counts. J is TRBJ2-1 and V is TRBV5-1; D is tentatively TRBD1 or TRBD2 (5 bases each). CDR3 length: 14 residues. V was pared by 7 bases and J by 9 bases, with 20 bases between. Germline-derived CDR1 and CDR2 are SGHRS and YFSETQ. Here the CDR3 DNA reads TGCGCCAGCTTCAGGGACGGAGGATCTGGTGAGCAGTTCTTC. Translating it yields CASFRDGGSGEQFF.

In this sample, this clonotype turned up many times. The CDR3 here is CASSSLGTSGVGYEQYF. Here the CDR3 DNA reads TGTGCCAGCAGTTCCCTTGGGACTAGCGGGGTTGGCTACGAGCAGTACTTC. This chain uses TRBV6-6 with TRBJ2-7; 13 positions agree with TRBD2. The germline CDR1 and CDR2 sequences are MNHNY and SVGAGI (reference sequence). Trimming removed 4 bases from V and 3 bases from J; junction bases left unmatched: 9. The CDR3 is made up of 17 amino acids.

By its share, this clonotype is medium-sized. The rearrangement uses TRBV7-2 and TRBJ2-1, with D possibly TRBD1 on 6 matching bases. The CDR3 runs to 14 residues. CDR1 and CDR2 from the germline V gene are SGHTA and FQGNSA. Trimming took 0 bases from V and 7 from J, leaving 10 bases between them. Here the CDR3 reads CASSLARGGNEQFF. In DNA, the CDR3 is TGTGCCAGCAGCTTAGCCCGAGGGGGTAATGAGCAGTTCTTC.

The rearrangement links TRBV2 to TRBJ2-5; no reliable D call. Germline assignment: CDR1 SNHLY and CDR2 FYNNEI. V lost 7 bases, J lost 0 bases, and 18 bases lay in between. CDR3 length equals 16 residues. Here the CDR3 reads CASTGLAASYQETQYF. CDR3 nucleotides: TGTGCCAGCACCGGGCTGGCAGCATCGTACCAAGAGACCCAGTACTTC.

This clonotype was counted ten times or more. The chain has TRBV12-3 or TRBV12-4 and TRBJ2-5; TRBD1 matches at 10 bases. CDR3 size: 13 residues. With V trimmed by 6 bases and J by 5 bases, 3 bases remained unmatched. The CDR3 sequence: CASRDRGWETQYF. The CDR3 DNA sequence: TGTGCCAGCAGGGACAGGGGGTGGGAGACCCAGTACTTC.

This clonotype appeared many times. The chain links TRBV4-3 to TRBJ2-3; 10 bases are shared with TRBD2. Trimming took 1 base from V and 0 from J; bases not matched to a gene: 7. The CDR3 is 18 amino acids. From germline, CDR1 is LGHNA and CDR2 YSLEER. CDR3 sequence (DNA): TGCGCCAGCAGCCAAGCTAGTAGCGGGGGGCAAAGCACAGATACGCAGTATTTT. Its protein is CASSQASSGGQSTDTQYF.

J is TRBJ2-5 and V is TRBV5-1; 10 bases line up with TRBD2. The germline V gene has CDR1 SGHRS and CDR2 YFSETQ. The CDR3 is 15 amino acids. The trim removed 3 bases at V and 3 bases at J, leaving 5 bases unmatched. As DNA, the CDR3 is TGCGCCAGCAGCTACCCTACTAGCGGGGAAGAGACCCAGTACTTC. Translation: CASSYPTSGEETQYF.

At least ten counts were recorded for this clonotype. The genes are TRBV7-9 and TRBJ1-2; a weak D match, TRBD1 (5 bases). V lost 2 bases to trimming and J lost 2 bases, with 15 bases between them. The length of the CDR3 is 16 residues. Germline lookup yields CDR1 SEHNR and CDR2 FQNEAQ (reference sequence). DNA for the CDR3: TGTGCCAGCAGCTTATGGGGGAGCGAGAGAAACTATGGCTACACCTTC. Amino acid sequence: CASSLWGSERNYGYTF.

This clonotype has at least ten counts. The chain employs TRBV28 and TRBJ2-1; 14 bases map to TRBD2. This CDR3 has 16 amino acids. Germline V CDR1 and CDR2: MDHEN, SYDVKM. The V segment lost 7 bases and the J segment 7 bases; nucleotides outside the gene matches: 9. Written as DNA, the CDR3 is TGTGCCAGCACCCTGACTAGCGGGGGGGCCATGAATGAGCAGTTCTTC. Encoded protein: CASTLTSGGAMNEQFF.

V gene TRBV19 combines with J gene TRBJ1-1, with D perhaps TRBD1 (6 bases). This CDR3 contains 15 residues. Germline V gives CDR1 LNHDA, CDR2 SQIVND (reference sequence). The V gene lost 5 bases and the J gene lost 0 bases, with 13 bases spanning the gap. Written as DNA, the CDR3 is TGTGCCAGTAGTCCCCAGGGGCATATGAACACTGAAGCTTTCTTT. Protein sequence: CASSPQGHMNTEAFF.

This clonotype was seen ten or more times. The chain couples TRBV7-9 to TRBJ2-7; D not resolved. The germline V gene has CDR1 SEHNR and CDR2 FQNEAQ (reference sequence). This CDR3 is built from 14 residues. V was cut by 3 bases and J by 4 bases, with 13 bases left in between. This CDR3 is CASSFPGVGYEQYF. The CDR3 DNA follows: TGTGCCAGCAGCTTCCCTGGGGTTGGATACGAGCAGTACTTC. Full variable domain (rest looked up from reference TRBV7-9 and TRBJ2-7): DTGVSQNPRHKITKRGQNVTFRCDPISEHNRLYWYRQTLGQGPEFLTYFQNEAQLEKSRLLSDRFSAERPKGSFSTLEIQRTEQGDSAMYLCASSFPGVGYEQYFGPGTRLTVT.

This clonotype appeared many times. The genes are TRBV29-1 and TRBJ2-1; weak D call: TRBD2 (5 bases). The CDR3 length is 10 residues. The V gene lost 5 bases and the J gene lost 10 bases, with 9 bases spanning the gap. Germline CDR1 reads SQVTM; CDR2 reads ANQGSEA. The CDR3 nucleotides read TGCAGCGTTCGTGACTACGAGCAGTTCTTC. The encoded protein is CSVRDYEQFF.

Details on this clonotype: A much bigger clone sits one base away, suggesting this may be a read error. This chain uses TRBV6-2 or TRBV6-3 with TRBJ2-1; 8 nucleotides match TRBD2. Losses at the gene ends were 0 bases for V and 5 bases for J; bases not matched to a gene: 9. Per germline, CDR1 MNHEY and CDR2 SVGEGT. The CDR3 is 17 amino acids. In nucleotides, the CDR3 is TGTGCCAGCAGTTACTCGACTATCGGGGGGGTAAACAATGAGCAGTTCTTC. It specifies CASSYSTIGGVNNEQFF.

The sample holds many counts of this clonotype. J is TRBJ2-2 and V is TRBV3-1; 12 bases agree with TRBD2. CDR3 length: 17 amino acids. V dropped 5 bases and J dropped 1; count of bases not matched to a gene: 5. In germline, CDR1 is LGHDT, CDR2 YNNKEL (reference sequence). This CDR3 is CASSLTSGGGNTGELFF. The DNA for the CDR3 is TGTGCCAGCAGCTTGACTAGCGGGGGAGGGAACACCGGGGAGCTGTTTTTT.

This clonotype was recorded at least ten times. The genes are TRBV5-1 and TRBJ1-1; 11 bases are shared with TRBD1. The CDR3 length is 17 residues. Germline V gives CDR1 SGHRS, CDR2 YFSETQ. Losses at the gene ends were 2 bases for V and 5 bases for J; bases not matched to a gene: 11. CDR3 region: CASSFQPGQGVGTEAFF. The CDR3 bases are TGCGCCAGCAGCTTTCAACCGGGACAGGGGGTGGGAACTGAAGCTTTCTTT.